This TCR beta chain derives from a study of shared clonotypes between healthy human individuals. Background on the study: Aged 18 to 49, the donors were a couple of women and a few men. Study results and caveats: Memory subsets generally showed smaller estimated richness than naive subsets did.

The protocol was immunoSEQ multiplex PCR, while the TCRdb copy is restricted to in-frame clones and leaves out a portion. The data hold 1,500,000 or so clones, with approximately 98.5% observed a single time. Note on this clone: The antigen remains unidentified.

The sequencing input was naive CD4+ T cells sorted from blood. Stated subset: CD45RA+ positively selected. This clonotype was sampled from a man in his thirties or forties in good health.

CDR3 loop: CASSRTGQGNYGYTF. The DNA of the CDR3 is TGTGCCAGCAGCAGGACGGGACAGGGAAACTATGGCTACACCTTC. The chain links TRBV5-6 to TRBJ1-2, with 9 bases matching TRBD1. The CDR3 is 15 amino acids. Germline values: CDR1 SGHDT, CDR2 YYEEEE. V gave up 4 bases and J gave up 2 bases; unmatched junction bases: 6.